This T cell receptor (beta chain) originates from a study of response to subunit inactivated influenza vaccine (dated by TCRdb to the late 2010s). Broadly, across the study: Deep quantitative T cell receptor repertoire profiling was used in the study to track responses to a trivalent subunit inactivated influenza vaccine. The paper's findings and limits, for the study overall: According to the authors, only a limited number of new T cells may be recruited by each seasonal influenza vaccination.

This clonotype was counted between two and nine times. What antigen it recognizes has not been identified. Nothing much larger sits one base from this clone, and base qualities are not available. Library preparation was by RT-PCR. The sequencer listed for this sample is Illumina HiSeq 2500. TCRdb reanalyzed the raw reads on its own, using fastp at Q25 for trimming and MiXCR for clone calling, and kept in-frame beta chains. Each entry merges the rows of one CDR3 protein and shows their most common DNA and genes. This sample lists about 520,000 distinct CDR3 sequences; 7.2% were detected once. The top ten constitute 13% of the sample. This receptor was obtained from a man aged 45-69 years who received an inactivated influenza vaccine. Donor details come from another sample of the same person, matched by shared clones. The sample here was PBMCs from blood, taken around 25 months after vaccination.

The sequenced DNA: TGTGCCAGCAGCTTGATACAGGACAATGAGCAGTTCTTC. Protein translation: CASSLIQDNEQFF. The chain joins TRBV7-9 to TRBJ2-1, with a tentative D gene TRBD1 over 5 matching bases. The germline V gene (reference sequence) supplies CDR1 SEHNR and CDR2 FQNEAQ. V was cut back by 3 bases and J by 5 bases, leaving a gap of 8 bases between them. From the cysteine up to the phenylalanine, the CDR3 has a length of 13 residues. Only the CDR3 portion is preserved as DNA: 39 bases, with reading frame beginning at the first base.